The present T cell receptor beta chain was sequenced within a study of T cells after yellow fever vaccination (dated by TCRdb to between 2019 and 2020). Describing the broader study: Libraries from fractions with low cell numbers were prepared with the SMART-Seq v4 Ultra Low Input RNA kit. Bulk TCR alpha and beta repertoires were sequenced longitudinally to track T-cell clones before and after primary and booster YFV17D yellow fever vaccination. Two healthy male donors made up the cohort, one aged 18 to 29 years and the other aged 30 to 40 years. Blood was collected at multiple timepoints before and after primary and secondary immunization, and bulk PBMC replicates and cell subsets were isolated. The investigation overall reported the following: After the booster, most clones that had expanded after primary vaccination were detected again (approximately 95% of CD4 and under 90% of CD8), suggesting broad maintenance of memory. The study included only a couple of donors, which limits how far the findings can be generalized. Computational filtering was needed because FACS-sorted repertoires could contain abundant contaminating clonotypes from the bulk population. The secondary T-cell response was found to be weaker but faster than the primary response, with a peak reached on day 5 rather than on day 15. A small fraction of clonotypes appeared in both the CD4 and CD8 compartments, likely as a result of convergent recombination.

Reading the label with the study, this specimen's treatment or condition is: live attenuated yellow fever vaccine strain. At each blood-draw timepoint, two biological replicates of bulk PBMCs were obtained. PBMCs were isolated from peripheral blood using a standard Ficoll-Paque protocol. TriZol was used to extract RNA from bulk PBMCs, from CD4 and CD8 fractions, and from dextramer-positive and dextramer-negative fractions. TCR cDNA was made using 5'RACE template switching, a step that added a universal primer site and unique molecular identifiers. Priming for cDNA synthesis came from both the TCR alpha and TCR beta constant segments. Library amplification used two PCR steps, and the second PCR step added sample barcodes and sequencing adapters. Sequencing of the libraries was done on either Illumina HiSeq 2500 (2x100 bp) or NovaSeq (2x150 bp). In the original analysis: Reads were demultiplexed and collapsed into UMI consensus sequences with MIGEC, and V(D)J alignment was performed with MiXCR. Using edgeR on replicate PBMC samples, clonotypes were called vaccine-responding if FDR was below 0.01 and the log2 fold change was above 5 up to day 15. Bulk clonotypes were assigned CD4 or CD8 identity according to which sequenced CD4 or CD8 repertoire held them at higher abundance. Using fastp trimming at Q25 and MiXCR clonotype assembly, TCRdb reanalyzed the public sequencing data and kept in-frame beta chains. Merged by CDR3 protein, the rows form single entries marked with the most common genes and DNA. These V and J calls derive from TCRdb rather than the authors' analysis. Present in this sample are roughly 300,000 distinct CDR3 sequences, approximately 8% of which were seen just once. 15% to 20% of the sample is taken by the ten largest.

Trimming at the junction amounts to 0 bases on V and 8 bases on J, and the germline ends lie 6 bases apart. The germline V gene specifies SGDLS as CDR1 and YYNGEE as CDR2. The CDR3 sequence holds 13 residues, the cysteine and phenylalanine included. Only the CDR3 DNA is retained, 39 bases long and in frame from the first base. As for this clonotype: Its antigen is unknown. No much larger clonotype is one base removed from it; base qualities were not supplied.

The sequence derives from a young man who received the YFV17D yellow fever vaccine. Recombination connected TRBV9 to TRBJ1-6; too little of a D gene remains to name it. Sample: PBMCs, taken about 49 days after the first yellow fever vaccination. The CDR3 has the sequence CASSVAGYSPLHF. The base sequence is TGTGCCAGCAGCGTAGCTGGGTATTCACCCCTCCACTTT. The variable domain in full, with residues beyond the CDR3 obtained from the reference TRBV9 and TRBJ1-6 genes, is DSGVTQTPKHLITATGQRVTLRCSPRSGDLSVYWYQQSLDQGLQFLIQYYNGEERAKGNILERFSAQQFPDLHSELNLSSLELGDSALYFCASSVAGYSPLHFGNGTRLTVT.